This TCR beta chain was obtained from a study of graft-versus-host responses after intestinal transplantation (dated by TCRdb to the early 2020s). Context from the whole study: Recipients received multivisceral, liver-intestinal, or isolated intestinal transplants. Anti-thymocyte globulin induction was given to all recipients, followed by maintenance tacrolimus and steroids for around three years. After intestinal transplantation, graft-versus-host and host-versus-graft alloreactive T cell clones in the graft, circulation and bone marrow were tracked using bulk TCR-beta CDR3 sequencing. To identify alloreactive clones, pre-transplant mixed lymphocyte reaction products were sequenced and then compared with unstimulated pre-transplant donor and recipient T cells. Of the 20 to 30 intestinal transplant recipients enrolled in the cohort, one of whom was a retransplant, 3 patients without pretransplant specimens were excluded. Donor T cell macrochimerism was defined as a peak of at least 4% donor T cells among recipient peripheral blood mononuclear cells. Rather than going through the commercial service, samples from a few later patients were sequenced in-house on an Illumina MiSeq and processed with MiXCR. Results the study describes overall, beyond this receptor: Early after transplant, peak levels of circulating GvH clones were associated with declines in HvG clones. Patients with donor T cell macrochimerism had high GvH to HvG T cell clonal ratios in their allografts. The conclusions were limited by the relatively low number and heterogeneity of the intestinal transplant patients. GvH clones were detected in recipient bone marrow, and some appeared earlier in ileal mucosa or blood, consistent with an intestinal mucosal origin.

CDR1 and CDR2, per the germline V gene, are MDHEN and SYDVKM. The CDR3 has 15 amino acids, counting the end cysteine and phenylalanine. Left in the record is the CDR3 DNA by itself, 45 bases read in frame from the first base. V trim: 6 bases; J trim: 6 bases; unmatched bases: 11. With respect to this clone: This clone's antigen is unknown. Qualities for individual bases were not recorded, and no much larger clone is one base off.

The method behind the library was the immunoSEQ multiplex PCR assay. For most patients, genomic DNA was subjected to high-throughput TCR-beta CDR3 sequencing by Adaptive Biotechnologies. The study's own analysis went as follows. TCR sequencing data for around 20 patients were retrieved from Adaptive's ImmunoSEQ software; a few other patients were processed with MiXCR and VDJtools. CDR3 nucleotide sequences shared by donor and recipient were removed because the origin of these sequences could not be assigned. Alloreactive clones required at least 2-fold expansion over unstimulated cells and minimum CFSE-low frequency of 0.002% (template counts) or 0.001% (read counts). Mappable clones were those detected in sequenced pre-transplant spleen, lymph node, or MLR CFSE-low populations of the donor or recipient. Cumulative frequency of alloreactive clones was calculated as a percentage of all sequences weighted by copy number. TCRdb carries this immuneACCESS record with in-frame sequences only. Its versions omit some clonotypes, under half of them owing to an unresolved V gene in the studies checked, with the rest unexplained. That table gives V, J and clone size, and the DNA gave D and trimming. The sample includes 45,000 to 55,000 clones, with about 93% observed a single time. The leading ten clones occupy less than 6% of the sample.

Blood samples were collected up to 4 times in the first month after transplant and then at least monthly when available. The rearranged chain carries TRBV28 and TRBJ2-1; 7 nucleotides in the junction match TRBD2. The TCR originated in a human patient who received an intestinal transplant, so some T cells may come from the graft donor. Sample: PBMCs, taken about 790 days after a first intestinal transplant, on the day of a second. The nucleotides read TGTGCCAGCAGCCCTCCTAGCGGTTGGGGCAATGAGCAGTTCTTC. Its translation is CASSPPSGWGNEQFF.